The clone carrying this T cell receptor beta chain was seen a handful of times. Its antigen is still unknown. This specimen belongs to a study of identical twins. Broader study findings: Where out-of-frame alpha sequences were twin-shared, they showed excess low generation probability.

Trimming took off 7 bases at V and 3 bases at J, with 21 bases between the two ends. This CDR3 has 16 residues. Germline CDR1 and CDR2: SGHKS and YYEKEE (reference sequence). TCRdb independently ran MiXCR on the 5' RACE reads; one entry per CDR3 protein. The profile shows 450,000 or so distinct CDR3 sequences, more than 13% of them singletons. In addition, the sample was reused for a study of yellow fever vaccine responses in identical twins. As that report states: The T cell response to vaccination in identical twins was reportedly partly convergent and partly personalized.

The sequencing sample was made of CD4+ T cells sorted from blood. The TCR originated in a woman between 18 and 30 years old in good health. The V call is TRBV5-5, the J call TRBJ2-3; a weak D match, TRBD2 (6 bases). CDR3 in amino acids: CASSQGAGMSTDTQYF. In DNA form, the CDR3 reads TGTGCCAGCTCCCAGGGAGCGGGCATGTCGACAGATACGCAGTATTTT.